Shown below are 2 T cell receptor beta chains from a single sample sequenced in a study of cytomegalovirus exposure and HLA in healthy donors. Both 60 Vbeta primers and 13 Jbeta primers went into the PCR. Sequencing was performed with immunoSEQ multiplex PCR; in TCRdb, only in-frame clones are kept and a portion is missing. The table lists around 97,000 clones, 73% of them singletons. The source material was PBMCs. These receptors originate from a man aged 40-55 years in good health and CMV-seronegative.

This rearrangement joins TRBV7-9 to TRBJ2-3, with 7 nucleotides matching TRBD2. Germline trimming cut 5 bases from V and 3 bases from J; bases unmatched to any gene: 5. The CDR3 is 14 residues long. Germline CDR1 reads SEHNR; CDR2 reads FQNEAQ (reference sequence). CDR3 region: CASSPGTKTDTQYF. CDR3 DNA: TGTGCCAGCAGCCCCGGGACTAAGACAGATACGCAGTATTTT.

The CDR3: CASRQQGPRTDTQYF. CDR3 nucleotides: TGTGCCAGCCGTCAACAGGGCCCCCGCACAGATACGCAGTATTTT. V gene TRBV2 combines with J gene TRBJ2-3; tentatively, D is TRBD1 (6 bases). Trimming stripped 8 bases from V and 1 base from J, with 16 bases between. The V gene's germline CDR1 is SNHLY and CDR2 FYNNEI. The CDR3 contains 15 residues. Together with reference TRBV2 and TRBJ2-3, the CDR3 gives the full variable domain: EPEVTQTPSHQVTQMGQEVILRCVPISNHLYFYWYRQILGQKVEFLVSFYNNEISEKSEIFDDQFSVERPDGSNFTLKIRSTKLEDSAMYFCASRQQGPRTDTQYFGPGTRLTVL.